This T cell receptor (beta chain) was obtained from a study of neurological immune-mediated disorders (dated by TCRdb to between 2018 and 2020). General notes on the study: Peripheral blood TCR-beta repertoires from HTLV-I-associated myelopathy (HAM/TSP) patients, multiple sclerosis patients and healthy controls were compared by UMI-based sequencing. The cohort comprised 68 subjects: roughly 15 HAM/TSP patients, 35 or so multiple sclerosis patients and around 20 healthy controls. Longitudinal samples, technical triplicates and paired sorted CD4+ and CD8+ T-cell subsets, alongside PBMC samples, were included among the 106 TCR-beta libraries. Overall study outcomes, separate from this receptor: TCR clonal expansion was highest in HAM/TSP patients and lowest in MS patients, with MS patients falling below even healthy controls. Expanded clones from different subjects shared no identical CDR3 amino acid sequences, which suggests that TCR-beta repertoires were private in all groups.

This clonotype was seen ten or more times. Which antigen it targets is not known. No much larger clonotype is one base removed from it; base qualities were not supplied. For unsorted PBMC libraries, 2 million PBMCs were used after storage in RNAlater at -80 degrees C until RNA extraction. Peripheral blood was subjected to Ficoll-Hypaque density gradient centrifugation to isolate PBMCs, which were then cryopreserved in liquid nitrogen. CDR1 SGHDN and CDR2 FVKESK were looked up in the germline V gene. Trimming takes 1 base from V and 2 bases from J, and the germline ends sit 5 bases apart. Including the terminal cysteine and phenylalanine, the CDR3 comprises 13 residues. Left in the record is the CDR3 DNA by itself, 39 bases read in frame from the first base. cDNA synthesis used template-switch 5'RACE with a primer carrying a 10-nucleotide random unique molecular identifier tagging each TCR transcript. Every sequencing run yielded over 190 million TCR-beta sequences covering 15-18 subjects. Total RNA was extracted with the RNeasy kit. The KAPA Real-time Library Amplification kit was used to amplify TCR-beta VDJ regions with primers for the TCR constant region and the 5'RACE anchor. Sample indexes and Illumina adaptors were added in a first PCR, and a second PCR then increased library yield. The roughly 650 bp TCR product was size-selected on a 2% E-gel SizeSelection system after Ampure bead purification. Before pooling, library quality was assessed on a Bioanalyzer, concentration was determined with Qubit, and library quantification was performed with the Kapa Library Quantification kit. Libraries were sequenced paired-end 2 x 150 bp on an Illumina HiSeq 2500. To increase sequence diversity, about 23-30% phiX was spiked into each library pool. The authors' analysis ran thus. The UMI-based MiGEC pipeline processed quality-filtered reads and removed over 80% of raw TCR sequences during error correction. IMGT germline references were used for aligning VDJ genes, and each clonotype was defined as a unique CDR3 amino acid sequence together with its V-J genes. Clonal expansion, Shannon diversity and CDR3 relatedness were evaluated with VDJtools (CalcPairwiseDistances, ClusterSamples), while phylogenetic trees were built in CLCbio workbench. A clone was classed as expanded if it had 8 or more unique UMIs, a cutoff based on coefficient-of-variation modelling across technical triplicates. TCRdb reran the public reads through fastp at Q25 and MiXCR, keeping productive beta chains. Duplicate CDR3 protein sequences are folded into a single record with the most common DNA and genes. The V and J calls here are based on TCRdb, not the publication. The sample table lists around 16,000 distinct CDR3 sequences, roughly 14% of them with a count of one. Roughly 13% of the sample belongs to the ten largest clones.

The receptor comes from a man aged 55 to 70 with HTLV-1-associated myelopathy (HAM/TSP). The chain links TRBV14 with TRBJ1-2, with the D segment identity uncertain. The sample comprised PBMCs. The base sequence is TGTGCCAGCAGCCAAGCCGTCAACTATGGCTACACCTTC. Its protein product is CASSQAVNYGYTF.